Reported below is one T cell receptor (beta chain). Its antigen is unidentified. These data are taken from a study of CD4 T cells in relation to SARS-CoV-2 and coronaviruses. In the study overall: No peptide or an HIV-1 Nef peptide pool served as negative control. The HLA restriction of the shared crossreactive spike epitopes was mapped.

The CDR3 is made up of 14 amino acids. The V end was cut by 6 bases, the J end by 0 bases, with 9 bases between. CDR1 and CDR2 (germline): MNHEY, SVGAGI. The unexposed donors gave CD4+ T cells in about 2011-2019, prior to COVID-19. After ten to eleven days of culture, CD4+ T cells were isolated. Assay: immunoSEQ multiplex PCR; the TCRdb copy retains only in-frame clones and omits some. The sample lists about 24,000 clones; under 80% were seen once. This chain links TRBV6-5 with TRBJ1-5, with D tentatively TRBD1 (6 bases). The sample taken for sequencing was CD4+ T cells from PBMCs, cultured in vitro. This sequence was found in a human donor in good health. Here the CDR3 DNA reads TGTGCCAGCAGACAGGGTATTAGCAATCAGCCCCAGCATTTT. Encoded protein: CASRQGISNQPQHF.